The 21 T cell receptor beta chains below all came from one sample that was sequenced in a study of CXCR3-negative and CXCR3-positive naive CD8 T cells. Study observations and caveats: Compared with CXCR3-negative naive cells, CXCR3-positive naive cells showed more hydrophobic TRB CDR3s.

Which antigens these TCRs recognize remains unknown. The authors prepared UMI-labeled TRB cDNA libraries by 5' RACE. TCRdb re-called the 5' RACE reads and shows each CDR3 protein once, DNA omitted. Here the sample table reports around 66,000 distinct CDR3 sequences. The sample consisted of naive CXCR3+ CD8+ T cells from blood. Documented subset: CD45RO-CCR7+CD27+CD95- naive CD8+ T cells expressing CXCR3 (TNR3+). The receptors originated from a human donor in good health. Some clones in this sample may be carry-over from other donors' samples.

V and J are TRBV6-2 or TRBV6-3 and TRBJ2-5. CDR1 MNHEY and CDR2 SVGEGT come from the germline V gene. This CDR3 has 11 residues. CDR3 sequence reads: CASSSPETQYF.

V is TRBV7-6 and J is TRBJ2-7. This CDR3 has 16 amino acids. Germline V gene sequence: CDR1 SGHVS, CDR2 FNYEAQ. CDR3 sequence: CASSKRGGRPSYEQYF. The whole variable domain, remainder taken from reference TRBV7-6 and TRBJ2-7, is GAGVSQSPRYKVTKRGQDVALRCDPISGHVSLYWYRQALGQGPEFLTYFNYEAQQDKSGLPNDRFSAERPEGSISTLTIQRTEQRDSAMYRCASSKRGGRPSYEQYFGPGTRLTVT.

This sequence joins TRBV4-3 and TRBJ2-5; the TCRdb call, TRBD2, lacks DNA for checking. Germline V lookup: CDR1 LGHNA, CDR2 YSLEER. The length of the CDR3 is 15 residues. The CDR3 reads CASSRLAGVQETQYF.

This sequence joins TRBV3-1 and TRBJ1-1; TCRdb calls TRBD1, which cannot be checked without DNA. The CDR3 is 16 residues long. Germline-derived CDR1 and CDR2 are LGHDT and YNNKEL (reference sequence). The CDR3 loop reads CASSQGGGQLNTEAFF.

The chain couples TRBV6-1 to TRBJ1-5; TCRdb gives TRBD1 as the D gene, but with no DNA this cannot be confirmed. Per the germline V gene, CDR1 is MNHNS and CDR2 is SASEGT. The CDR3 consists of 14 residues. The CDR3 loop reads CASSSQGANQPQHF.

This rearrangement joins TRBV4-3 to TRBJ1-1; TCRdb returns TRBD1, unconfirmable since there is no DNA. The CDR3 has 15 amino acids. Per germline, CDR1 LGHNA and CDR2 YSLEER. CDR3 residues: CASSQAGQGWTEAFF.

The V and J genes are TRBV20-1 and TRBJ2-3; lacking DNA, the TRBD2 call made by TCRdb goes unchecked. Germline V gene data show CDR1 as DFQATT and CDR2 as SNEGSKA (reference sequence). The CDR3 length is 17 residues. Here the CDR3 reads CSATGLAGVASTDTQYF.

The CDR3 sequence is CASNRAGESYNEQFF. The chain uses TRBV10-2 and TRBJ2-1; TCRdb gives TRBD2 as the D gene, but with no DNA this cannot be confirmed. CDR1 and CDR2 from the germline V gene are WSHSY and SAAADI. CDR3 length equals 15 residues.

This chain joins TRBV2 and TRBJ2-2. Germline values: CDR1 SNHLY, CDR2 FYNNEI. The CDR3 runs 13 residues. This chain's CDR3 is CATVGVRTGELFF. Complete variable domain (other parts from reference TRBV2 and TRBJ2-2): EPEVTQTPSHQVTQMGQEVILRCVPISNHLYFYWYRQILGQKVEFLVSFYNNEISEKSEIFDDQFSVERPDGSNFTLKIRSTKLEDSAMYFCATVGVRTGELFFGEGSRLTVL.

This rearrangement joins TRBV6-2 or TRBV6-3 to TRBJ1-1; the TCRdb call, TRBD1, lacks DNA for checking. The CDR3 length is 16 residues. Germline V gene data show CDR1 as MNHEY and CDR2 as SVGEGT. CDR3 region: CASSWNSDRGNTEAFF.

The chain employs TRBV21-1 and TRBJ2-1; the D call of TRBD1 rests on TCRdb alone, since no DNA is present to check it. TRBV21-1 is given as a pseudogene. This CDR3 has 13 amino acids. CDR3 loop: CASSPGQGAEQFF.

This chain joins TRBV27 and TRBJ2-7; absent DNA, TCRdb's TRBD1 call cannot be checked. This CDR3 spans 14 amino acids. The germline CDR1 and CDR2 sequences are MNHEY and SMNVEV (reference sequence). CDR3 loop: CASSAADGNYEQYF.

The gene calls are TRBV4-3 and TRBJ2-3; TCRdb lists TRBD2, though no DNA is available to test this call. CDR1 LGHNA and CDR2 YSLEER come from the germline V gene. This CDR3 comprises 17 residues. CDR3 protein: CASSQDGAGGPRDTQYF.

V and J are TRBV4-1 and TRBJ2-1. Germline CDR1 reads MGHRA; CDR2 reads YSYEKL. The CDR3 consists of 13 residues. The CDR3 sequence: CASSQASRNEQFF.

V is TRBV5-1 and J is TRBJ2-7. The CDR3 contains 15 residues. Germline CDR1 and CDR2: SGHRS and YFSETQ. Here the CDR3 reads CASSSQVGFSYEQYF.

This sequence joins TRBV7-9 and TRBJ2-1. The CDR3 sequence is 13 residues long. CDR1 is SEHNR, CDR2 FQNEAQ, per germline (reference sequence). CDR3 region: CATSRSSYNEQFF.

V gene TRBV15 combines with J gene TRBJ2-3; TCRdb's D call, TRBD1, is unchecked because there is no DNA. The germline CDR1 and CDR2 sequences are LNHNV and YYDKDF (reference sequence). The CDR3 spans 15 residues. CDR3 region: CATSRDRDSTDTQYF. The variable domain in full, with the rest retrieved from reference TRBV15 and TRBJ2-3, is DAMVIQNPRYQVTQFGKPVTLSCSQTLNHNVMYWYQQKSSQAPKLLFHYYDKDFNNEADTPDNFQSRRPNTSFCFLDIRSPGLGDTAMYLCATSRDRDSTDTQYFGPGTRLTVL.

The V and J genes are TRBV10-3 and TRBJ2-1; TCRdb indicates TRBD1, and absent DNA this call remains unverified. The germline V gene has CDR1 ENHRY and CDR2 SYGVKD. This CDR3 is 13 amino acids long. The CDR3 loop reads CAISEPGGDEQFF.

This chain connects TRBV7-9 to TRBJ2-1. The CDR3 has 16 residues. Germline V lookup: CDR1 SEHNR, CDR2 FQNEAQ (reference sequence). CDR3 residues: CASSPHGGSSYNEQFF.

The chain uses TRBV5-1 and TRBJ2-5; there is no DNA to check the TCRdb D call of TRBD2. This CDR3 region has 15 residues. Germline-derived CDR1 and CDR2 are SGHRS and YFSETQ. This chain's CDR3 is CASRLRLASRETQYF.

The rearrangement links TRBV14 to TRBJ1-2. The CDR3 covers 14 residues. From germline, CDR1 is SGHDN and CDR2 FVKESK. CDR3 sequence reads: CASSQVGSYYGYTF.